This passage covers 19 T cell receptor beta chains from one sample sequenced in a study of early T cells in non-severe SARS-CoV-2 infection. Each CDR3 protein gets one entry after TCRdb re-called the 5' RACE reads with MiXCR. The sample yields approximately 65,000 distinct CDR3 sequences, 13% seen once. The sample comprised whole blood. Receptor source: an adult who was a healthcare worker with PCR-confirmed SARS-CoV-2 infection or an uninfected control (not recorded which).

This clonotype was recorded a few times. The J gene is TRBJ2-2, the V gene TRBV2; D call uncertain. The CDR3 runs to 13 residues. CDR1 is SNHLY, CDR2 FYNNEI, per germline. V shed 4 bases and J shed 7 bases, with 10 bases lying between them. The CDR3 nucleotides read TGTGCCAGCAGTGTAAGCCGGAGCGGGGAGCTGTTTTTT. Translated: CASSVSRSGELFF.

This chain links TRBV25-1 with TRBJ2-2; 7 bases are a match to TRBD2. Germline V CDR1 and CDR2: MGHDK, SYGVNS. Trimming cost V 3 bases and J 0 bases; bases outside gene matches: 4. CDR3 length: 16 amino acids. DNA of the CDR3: TGTGCCAGCAGTGACGGGGCGGGGGCGAACACCGGGGAGCTGTTTTTT. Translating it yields CASSDGAGANTGELFF.

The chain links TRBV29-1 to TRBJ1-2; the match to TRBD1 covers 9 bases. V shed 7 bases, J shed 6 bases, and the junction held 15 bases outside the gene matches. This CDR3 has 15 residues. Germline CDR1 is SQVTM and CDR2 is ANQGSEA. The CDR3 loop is CSASAPGQGIDGYTF. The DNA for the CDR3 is TGCAGCGCCTCAGCACCGGGACAGGGTATAGATGGCTACACCTTC.

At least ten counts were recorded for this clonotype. The CDR3 is CASSQAKIDWPYEQYF. The CDR3 DNA is TGCGCCAGCAGCCAAGCTAAAATAGACTGGCCATACGAGCAGTACTTC. This chain links TRBV4-1 with TRBJ2-7, with D hard to call. V was pared by 1 base and J by 4 bases, with 17 bases between. CDR1 MGHRA and CDR2 YSYEKL come from the germline V gene. This CDR3 spans 16 amino acids.

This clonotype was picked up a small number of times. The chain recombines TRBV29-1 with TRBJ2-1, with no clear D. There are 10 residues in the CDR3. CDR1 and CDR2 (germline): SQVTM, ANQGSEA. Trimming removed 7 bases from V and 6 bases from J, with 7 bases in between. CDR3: CSARANEQFF. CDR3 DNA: TGCAGCGCCCGGGCCAATGAGCAGTTCTTC.

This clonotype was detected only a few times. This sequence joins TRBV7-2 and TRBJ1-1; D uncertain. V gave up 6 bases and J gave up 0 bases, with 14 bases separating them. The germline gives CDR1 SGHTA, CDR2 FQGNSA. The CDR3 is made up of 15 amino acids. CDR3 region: CASSRNGGLNTEAFF. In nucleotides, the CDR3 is TGTGCCAGCAGTCGTAATGGAGGTTTGAACACTGAAGCTTTCTTT.

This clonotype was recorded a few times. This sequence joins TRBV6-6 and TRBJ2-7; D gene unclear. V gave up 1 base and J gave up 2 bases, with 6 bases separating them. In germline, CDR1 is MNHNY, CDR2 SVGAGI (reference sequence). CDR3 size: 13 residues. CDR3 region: CASSYLTAYEQYF. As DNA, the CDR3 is TGTGCCAGCAGTTACTTAACAGCCTACGAGCAGTACTTC.

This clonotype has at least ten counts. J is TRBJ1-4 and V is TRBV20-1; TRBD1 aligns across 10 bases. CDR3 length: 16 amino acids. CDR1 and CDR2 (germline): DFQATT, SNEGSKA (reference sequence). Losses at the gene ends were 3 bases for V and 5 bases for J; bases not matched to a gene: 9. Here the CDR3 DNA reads TGCAGTGCTAGCGTTACCACGGGACAGGGGAATGAAAAACTGTTTTTT. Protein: CSASVTTGQGNEKLFF.

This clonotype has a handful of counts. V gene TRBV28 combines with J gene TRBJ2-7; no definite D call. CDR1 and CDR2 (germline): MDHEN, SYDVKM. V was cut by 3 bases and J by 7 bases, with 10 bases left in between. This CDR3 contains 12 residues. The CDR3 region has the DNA TGTGCCAGCAGTTTGGTTGGTCTGGAGCAGTACTTC. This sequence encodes CASSLVGLEQYF.

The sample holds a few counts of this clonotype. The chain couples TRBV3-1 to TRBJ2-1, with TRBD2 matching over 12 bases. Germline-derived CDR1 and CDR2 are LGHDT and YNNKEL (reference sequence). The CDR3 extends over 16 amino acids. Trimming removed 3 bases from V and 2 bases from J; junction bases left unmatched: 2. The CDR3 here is CASSHLAGGPYNEQFF. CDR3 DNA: TGTGCCAGCAGCCACCTAGCGGGGGGGCCCTACAATGAGCAGTTCTTC.

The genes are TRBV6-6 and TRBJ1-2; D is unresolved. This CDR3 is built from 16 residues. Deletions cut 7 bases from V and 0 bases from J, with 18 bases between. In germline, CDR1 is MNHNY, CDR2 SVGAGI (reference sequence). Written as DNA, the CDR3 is TGTGCCAGCAAGCCAGAGAGGAGAGCTCCTAACTATGGCTACACCTTC. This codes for CASKPERRAPNYGYTF.

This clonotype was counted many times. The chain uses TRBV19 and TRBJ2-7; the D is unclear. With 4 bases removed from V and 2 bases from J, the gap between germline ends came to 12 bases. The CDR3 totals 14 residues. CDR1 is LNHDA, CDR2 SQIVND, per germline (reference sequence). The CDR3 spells CASSTLTGTYEQYF. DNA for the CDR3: TGTGCCAGTAGTACACTAACGGGCACCTACGAGCAGTACTTC.

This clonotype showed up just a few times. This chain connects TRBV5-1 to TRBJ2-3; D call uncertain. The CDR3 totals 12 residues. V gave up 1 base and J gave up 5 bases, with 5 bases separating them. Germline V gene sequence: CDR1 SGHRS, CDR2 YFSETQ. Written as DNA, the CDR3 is TGCGCCAGCAGCTTGTCGGGAGATACGCAGTATTTT. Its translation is CASSLSGDTQYF.

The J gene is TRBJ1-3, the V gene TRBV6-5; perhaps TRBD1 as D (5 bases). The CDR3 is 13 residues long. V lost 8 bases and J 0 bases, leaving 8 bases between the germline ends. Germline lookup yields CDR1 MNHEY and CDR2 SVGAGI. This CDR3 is CASEGASGNTIYF. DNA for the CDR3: TGTGCCAGCGAAGGGGCCTCTGGAAACACCATATATTTT.

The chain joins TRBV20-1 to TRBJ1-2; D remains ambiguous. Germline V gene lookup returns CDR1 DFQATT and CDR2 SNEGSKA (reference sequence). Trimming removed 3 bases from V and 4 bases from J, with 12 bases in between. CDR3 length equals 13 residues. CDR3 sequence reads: CSASLGAGYGYTF. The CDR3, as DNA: TGCAGTGCTAGTCTGGGCGCCGGCTATGGCTACACCTTC.

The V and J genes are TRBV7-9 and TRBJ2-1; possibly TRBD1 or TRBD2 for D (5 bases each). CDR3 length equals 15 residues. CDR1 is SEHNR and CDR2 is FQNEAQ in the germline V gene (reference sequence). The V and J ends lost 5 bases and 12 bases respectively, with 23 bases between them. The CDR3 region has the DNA TGTGCCAGCAGCCCCGTCCCGGGACGAGAAGGGTGGCAGTTCTTC. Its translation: CASSPVPGREGWQFF. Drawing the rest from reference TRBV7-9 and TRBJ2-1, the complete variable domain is DTGVSQNPRHKITKRGQNVTFRCDPISEHNRLYWYRQTLGQGPEFLTYFQNEAQLEKSRLLSDRFSAERPKGSFSTLEIQRTEQGDSAMYLCASSPVPGREGWQFFGPGTRLTVL.

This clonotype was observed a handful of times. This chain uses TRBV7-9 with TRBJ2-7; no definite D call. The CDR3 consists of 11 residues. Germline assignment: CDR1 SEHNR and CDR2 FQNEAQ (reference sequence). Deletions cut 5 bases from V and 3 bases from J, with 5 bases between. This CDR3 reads CASSLYYEQYF. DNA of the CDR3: TGTGCCAGCAGCCTTTACTACGAGCAGTACTTC.

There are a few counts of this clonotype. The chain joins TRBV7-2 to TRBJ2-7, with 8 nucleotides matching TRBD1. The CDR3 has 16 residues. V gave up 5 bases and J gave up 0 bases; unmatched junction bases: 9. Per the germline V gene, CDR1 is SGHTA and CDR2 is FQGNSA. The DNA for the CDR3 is TGTGCCAGCAGCCCACGGCGGGACAGGAGCTCCTACGAGCAGTACTTC. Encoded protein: CASSPRRDRSSYEQYF.

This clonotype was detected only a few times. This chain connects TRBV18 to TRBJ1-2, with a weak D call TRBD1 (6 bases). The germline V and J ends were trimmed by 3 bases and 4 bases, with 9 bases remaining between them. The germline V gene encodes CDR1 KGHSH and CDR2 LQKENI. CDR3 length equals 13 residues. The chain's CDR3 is CASSPADSYGYTF. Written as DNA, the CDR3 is TGTGCCAGCTCACCGGCGGACAGCTATGGCTACACCTTC.